Listed here is a single T cell receptor beta chain. This sample was taken from a study of CD8+CD57+ T cells in acquired aplastic anemia. Study information: The average for DNA from sorted CD4+ and CD8+ cells was 3.2 ug. Sequencing produced an average of around 10 million reads per healthy donor for CD4+ cells.

Researchers used genomic DNA as the template to profile TCR beta VDJ and CDR3. Using its own MiXCR run on the reads, TCRdb lists one record per CDR3 protein. The sample has about 210,000 distinct CDR3 sequences; approximately 60% are singletons. J lost 2 bases, V lost 5 bases, and 6 bases had no gene match. The CDR3 sequence is 14 residues long. From germline, CDR1 is DFQATT and CDR2 SNEGSKA (reference sequence). The chain joins TRBV20-1 to TRBJ2-5, with 9 bases identical to TRBD2. Sequenced material: sorted CD4+, CD8+, or CD8+CD57+ T cells (not recorded which) from PBMCs. The source of this sequence is a human donor in good health. The CDR3 loop reads CSAVRAGGQETQYF. The CDR3 DNA follows: TGCAGTGCTGTCAGAGCGGGGGGACAAGAGACCCAGTACTTC.